This T cell receptor beta chain was recovered during a study of PD-L1 blockade in urothelial cancer. Study context: A median of about 130,000 T cells was found in the blood samples. Points from the study as a whole: Clones that were tumor-associated expanded more in the blood of durable-benefit patients at 3 weeks.

Every PCR was spiked with synthetic TCR analog templates. Libraries were prepared by immunoSEQ multiplex PCR; TCRdb keeps only in-frame clonotypes and omits some of them. The sample records about 93,000 clones, 85% to 90% being singletons. Time point meaning: pretreatment peripheral blood. The sample holds a few counts of this clone. The antigen is not known. The sequenced sample was PBMCs, obtained around atezolizumab (anti-PD-L1) treatment. The sequence derives from a man aged 60 to 75 with urothelial cancer.

The CDR3 DNA reads TGTGCCACCAGCGGACGGACAACCGGGGAAAAACTGTTTTTT. Encoded protein: CATSGRTTGEKLFF. The V gene is TRBV15, the J gene TRBJ1-4; possibly TRBD1 for D (5 bases). There are 14 residues in the CDR3. Germline values: CDR1 LNHNV, CDR2 YYDKDF (reference sequence). Between the trimmed V and J ends, which lost 5 bases and 8 bases, there was a span of 15 bases. The entire variable domain, with the rest obtained from reference TRBV15 and TRBJ1-4, is as follows: DAMVIQNPRYQVTQFGKPVTLSCSQTLNHNVMYWYQQKSSQAPKLLFHYYDKDFNNEADTPDNFQSRRPNTSFCFLDIRSPGLGDTAMYLCATSGRTTGEKLFFGSGTQLSVL.